This T cell receptor beta chain was documented in a study of T-cell reconstitution after alpha-beta-depleted transplantation in children. Findings and limits, study-wide: By about two months after transplant, alpha-beta T cells reportedly arose from several hundred graft clones that had expanded.

This clonotype was observed many times. The antigen is undetermined. The V gene end was trimmed by 0 bases and the J gene end by 0 bases; junction bases not matched to a gene: 12. The germline gives CDR1 MGHRA, CDR2 YSYEKL. The CDR3 loop spans 20 amino acids. TCRbeta library preparation incorporated unique molecular identifiers. TCRdb reprocessed the PCR reads with MiXCR, giving one entry per CDR3 protein. The data contain about 190,000 distinct CDR3 sequences, approximately 10% of them singletons. V and J are TRBV4-1 and TRBJ2-7; 12 bases match TRBD2. The specimen was PBMCs, collected before TCRalphabeta/CD19-depleted stem cell transplant. The TCR sequence derives from a boy aged 2 to 9 with acute myeloid leukemia, due to receive a stem cell transplant. For the CDR3, the DNA is TGCGCCAGCAGCCAAGATACCGGGCGGCTAGCGGGAGGGAGCTCCTACGAGCAGTACTTC. Protein product: CASSQDTGRLAGGSSYEQYF.